This TCR beta chain emerged from a study of cytomegalovirus exposure and HLA in healthy donors. 60 Vbeta and 13 Jbeta primers were used in PCR. As handled by the study authors: A follow-up analysis tallied around 80 million unique TCR beta chains, roughly 11 million shared. The repertoire was sequenced with immunoSEQ multiplex PCR; TCRdb's copy has only in-frame clones and lacks some. V, J and clone size derive from that table, while D and trimming were established from the DNA sequence. The table has more than 85,000 clones, roughly three quarters seen once. Trimming at V came to 4 bases and at J to 5 bases, leaving 4 bases not matched to a gene. The germline gives CDR1 SGDLS, CDR2 YYNGEE. The CDR3 runs 13 residues. Remarks on this clone: As yet, its antigen is unknown. This same CDR3 is encoded by further DNA sequences in the sample.

Whole-study results and caveats: Among immune exposure information, only CMV serostatus was available.

This chain connects TRBV9 to TRBJ2-3; 7 nucleotides match TRBD2. This receptor was obtained from a woman aged 50 to 60 in good health and CMV-seropositive. Sequenced material: PBMCs. The CDR3 sequence: CASSLTSVDTQYF. The CDR3 nucleotides are TGTGCCAGCAGCTTAACTAGCGTAGATACGCAGTATTTT.